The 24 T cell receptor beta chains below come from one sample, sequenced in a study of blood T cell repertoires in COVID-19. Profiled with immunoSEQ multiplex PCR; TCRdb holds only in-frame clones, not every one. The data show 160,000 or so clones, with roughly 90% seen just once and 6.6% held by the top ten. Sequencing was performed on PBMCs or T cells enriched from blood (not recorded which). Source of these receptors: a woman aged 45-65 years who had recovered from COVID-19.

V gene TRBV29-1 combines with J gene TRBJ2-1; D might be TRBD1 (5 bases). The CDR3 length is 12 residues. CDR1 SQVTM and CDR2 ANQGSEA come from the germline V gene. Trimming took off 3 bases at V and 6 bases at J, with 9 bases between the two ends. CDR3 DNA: TGCAGCGTTGAGAAGGGGCCCAATGAGCAGTTCTTC. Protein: CSVEKGPNEQFF.

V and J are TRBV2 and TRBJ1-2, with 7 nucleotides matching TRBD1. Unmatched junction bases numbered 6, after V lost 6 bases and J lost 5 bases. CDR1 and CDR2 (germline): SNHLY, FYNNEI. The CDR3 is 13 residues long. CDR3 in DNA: TGTGCCAGCAGGGACAGGTCCCTATATGGCTACACCTTC. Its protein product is CASRDRSLYGYTF.

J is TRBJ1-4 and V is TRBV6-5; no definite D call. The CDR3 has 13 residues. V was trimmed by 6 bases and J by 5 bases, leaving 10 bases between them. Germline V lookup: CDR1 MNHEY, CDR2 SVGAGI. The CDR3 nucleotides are TGTGCCAGCAGGACACCCAGGAATGAAAAACTGTTTTTT. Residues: CASRTPRNEKLFF.

DNA for the CDR3: TGTGCCAGTAGTTTTCAAGGGGGACACTATGGCTACACCTTC. Protein sequence: CASSFQGGHYGYTF. The chain employs TRBV19 and TRBJ1-2, with D tentatively TRBD1 (6 bases). Germline V gene sequence: CDR1 LNHDA, CDR2 SQIVND (reference sequence). The CDR3 is 14 residues long. V was clipped by 5 bases and J by 3 bases, with 13 bases between them.

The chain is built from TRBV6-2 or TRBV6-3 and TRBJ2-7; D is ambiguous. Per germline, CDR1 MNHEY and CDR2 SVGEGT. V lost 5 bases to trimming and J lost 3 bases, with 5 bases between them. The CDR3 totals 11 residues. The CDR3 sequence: CASSDNYEQYF. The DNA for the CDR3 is TGTGCCAGCAGTGACAACTACGAGCAGTACTTC.

CDR3 loop: CASTSTGSTVRNEQFF. The CDR3 nucleotides read TGTGCCAGCACCTCAACGGGATCCACGGTCCGCAATGAGCAGTTCTTC. V and J are TRBV9 and TRBJ2-1, with TRBD2 as a possible D gene (5 bases). V gave up 6 bases and J gave up 6 bases, with 22 bases separating them. The CDR3 extends over 16 amino acids. Germline V gene lookup returns CDR1 SGDLS and CDR2 YYNGEE.

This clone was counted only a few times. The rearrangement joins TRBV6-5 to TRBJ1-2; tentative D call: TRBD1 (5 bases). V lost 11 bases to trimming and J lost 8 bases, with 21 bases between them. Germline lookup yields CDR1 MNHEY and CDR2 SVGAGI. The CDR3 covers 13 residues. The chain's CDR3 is CASRAGGGGGYTF. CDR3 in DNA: TGTGCCTCCCGAGCGGGGGGAGGTGGAGGCTACACCTTC.

The CDR3 DNA is TGTGCCAGTACCCACAGGGGGTGGAACACTGAAGCTTTCTTT. It is translated as CASTHRGWNTEAFF. The V gene is TRBV2, the J gene TRBJ1-1, with 8 bases lining up with TRBD1. With V trimmed by 9 bases and J by 1 base, 7 bases remained unmatched. Germline lookup yields CDR1 SNHLY and CDR2 FYNNEI. There are 14 residues in the CDR3.

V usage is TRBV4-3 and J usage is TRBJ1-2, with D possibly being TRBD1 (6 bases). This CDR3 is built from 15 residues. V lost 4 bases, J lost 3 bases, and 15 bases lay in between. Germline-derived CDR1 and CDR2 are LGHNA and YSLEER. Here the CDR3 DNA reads TGCGCCAGCAGCCTAACAGGGCCCCAGGACTATGGCTACACCTTC. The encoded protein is CASSLTGPQDYGYTF.

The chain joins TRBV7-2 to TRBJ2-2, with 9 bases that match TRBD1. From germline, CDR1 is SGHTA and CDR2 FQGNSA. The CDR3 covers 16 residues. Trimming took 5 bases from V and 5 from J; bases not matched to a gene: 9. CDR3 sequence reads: CASSPTGGKLTGELFF. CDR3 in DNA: TGTGCCAGCAGCCCCACAGGGGGCAAGTTGACCGGGGAGCTGTTTTTT.

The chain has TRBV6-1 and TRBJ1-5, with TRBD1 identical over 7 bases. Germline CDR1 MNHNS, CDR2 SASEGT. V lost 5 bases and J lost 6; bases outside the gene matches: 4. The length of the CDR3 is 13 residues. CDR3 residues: CASSKQGIQPQHF. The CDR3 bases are TGTGCCAGCAGTAAACAGGGGATTCAGCCCCAGCATTTT.

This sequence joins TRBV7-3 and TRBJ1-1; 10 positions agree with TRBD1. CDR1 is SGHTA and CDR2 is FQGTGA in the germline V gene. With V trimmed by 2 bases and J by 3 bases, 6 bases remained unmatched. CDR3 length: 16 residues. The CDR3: CASSLRPGTGDTEAFF. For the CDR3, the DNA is TGTGCCAGCAGCTTACGCCCCGGGACAGGGGACACTGAAGCTTTCTTT.

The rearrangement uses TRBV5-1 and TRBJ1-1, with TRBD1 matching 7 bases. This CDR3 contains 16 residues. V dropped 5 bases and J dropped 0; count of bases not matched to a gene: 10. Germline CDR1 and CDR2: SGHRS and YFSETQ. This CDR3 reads CASSYPGGGLNTEAFF. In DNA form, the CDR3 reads TGCGCCAGCAGTTACCCAGGGGGAGGATTGAACACTGAAGCTTTCTTT.

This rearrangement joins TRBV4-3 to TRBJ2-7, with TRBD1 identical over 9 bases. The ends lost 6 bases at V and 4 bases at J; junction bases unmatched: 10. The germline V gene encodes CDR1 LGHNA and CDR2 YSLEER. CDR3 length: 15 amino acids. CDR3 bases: TGCGCCAGCAGATTTAACAGGGGGCCCGTTTACGAGCAGTACTTC. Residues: CASRFNRGPVYEQYF.

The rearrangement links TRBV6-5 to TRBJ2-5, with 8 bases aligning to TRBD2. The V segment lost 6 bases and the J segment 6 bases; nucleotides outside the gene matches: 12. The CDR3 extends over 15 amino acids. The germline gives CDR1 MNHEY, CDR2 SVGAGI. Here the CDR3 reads CASRSLAGGLKTQYF. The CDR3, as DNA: TGTGCCAGCAGGTCCCTAGCGGGTGGGTTAAAGACCCAGTACTTC.

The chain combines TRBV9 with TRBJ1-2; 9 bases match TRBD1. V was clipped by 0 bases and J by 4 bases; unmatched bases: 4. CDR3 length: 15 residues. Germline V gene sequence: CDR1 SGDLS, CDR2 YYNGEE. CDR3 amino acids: CASSVETGGAYGYTF. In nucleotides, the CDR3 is TGTGCCAGCAGCGTAGAAACAGGGGGCGCCTATGGCTACACCTTC.

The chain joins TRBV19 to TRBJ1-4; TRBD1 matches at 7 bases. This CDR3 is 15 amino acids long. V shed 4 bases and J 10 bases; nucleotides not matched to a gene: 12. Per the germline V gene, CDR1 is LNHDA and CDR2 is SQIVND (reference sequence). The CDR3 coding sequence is TGTGCCAGTAGTAATACCGGGACAGCGGAAGGAAAACTGTTTTTT. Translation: CASSNTGTAEGKLFF.

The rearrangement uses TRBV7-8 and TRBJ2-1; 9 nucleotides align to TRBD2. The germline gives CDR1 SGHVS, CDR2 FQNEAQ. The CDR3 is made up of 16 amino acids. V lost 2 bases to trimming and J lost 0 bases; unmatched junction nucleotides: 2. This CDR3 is CASSLQAGGSYNEQFF. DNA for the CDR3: TGTGCCAGCAGCTTACAAGCGGGAGGCTCCTACAATGAGCAGTTCTTC. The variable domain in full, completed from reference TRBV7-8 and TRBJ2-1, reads GAGVSQSPRYKVAKRGQDVALRCDPISGHVSLFWYQQALGQGPEFLTYFQNEAQLDKSGLPSDRFFAERPEGSVSTLKIQRTQQEDSAVYLCASSLQAGGSYNEQFFGPGTRLTVL.

CDR3: CASMAADTQYF. The DNA of the CDR3 is TGTGCCAGTATGGCAGCAGATACGCAGTATTTT. The rearrangement uses TRBV19 and TRBJ2-3; no firm D call. The CDR3 covers 11 residues. Germline CDR1 reads LNHDA; CDR2 reads SQIVND (reference sequence). V lost 7 bases to trimming and J lost 4 bases, with 6 bases between them.

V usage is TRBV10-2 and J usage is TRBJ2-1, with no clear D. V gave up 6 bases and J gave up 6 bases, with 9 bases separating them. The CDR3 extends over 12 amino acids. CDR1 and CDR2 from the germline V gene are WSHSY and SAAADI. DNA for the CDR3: TGCGCCAGCAGAGAGAACAGCAATGAGCAGTTCTTC. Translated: CASRENSNEQFF.

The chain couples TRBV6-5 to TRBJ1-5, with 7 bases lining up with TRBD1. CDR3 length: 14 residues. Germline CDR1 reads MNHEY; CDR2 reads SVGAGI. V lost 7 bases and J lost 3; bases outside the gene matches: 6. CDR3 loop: CASTSGQFNQPQHF. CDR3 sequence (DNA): TGTGCCAGCACTTCGGGACAGTTCAATCAGCCCCAGCATTTT.

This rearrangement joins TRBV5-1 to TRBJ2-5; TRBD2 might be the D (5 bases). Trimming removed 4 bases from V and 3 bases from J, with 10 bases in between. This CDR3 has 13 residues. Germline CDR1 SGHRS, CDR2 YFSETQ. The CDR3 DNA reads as TGCGCCAGCAGCCCCGACTACGAAGAGACCCAGTACTTC. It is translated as CASSPDYEETQYF.

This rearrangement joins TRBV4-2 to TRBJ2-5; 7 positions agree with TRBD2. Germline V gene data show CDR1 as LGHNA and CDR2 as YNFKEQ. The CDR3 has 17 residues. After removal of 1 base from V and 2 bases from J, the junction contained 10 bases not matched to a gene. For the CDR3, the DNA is TGTGCCAGCAGCCAAGCCCCAGCGGGGAGCCCGCAAGAGACCCAGTACTTC. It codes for CASSQAPAGSPQETQYF.

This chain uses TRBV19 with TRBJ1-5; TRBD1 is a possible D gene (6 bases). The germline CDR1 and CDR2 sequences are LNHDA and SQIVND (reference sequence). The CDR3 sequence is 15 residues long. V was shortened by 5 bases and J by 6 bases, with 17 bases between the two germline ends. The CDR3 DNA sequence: TGTGCCAGTAGTGCCGGACACCTCAGGGGTCAGCCCCAGCATTTT. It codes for CASSAGHLRGQPQHF.